Presented here are 3 T cell receptor beta chains from one specimen sequenced in a study of T-cell reconstitution after alpha-beta-depleted transplantation in children. The authors prepared the TCRbeta library with unique molecular identifiers. MiXCR was run by TCRdb on the PCR reads, yielding one entry per CDR3 protein. This table holds 550,000 to 800,000 distinct CDR3 sequences, under 15% found once. This sample comprised PBMCs, obtained before TCRalphabeta/CD19-depleted stem cell transplant. These receptors came from a girl aged 2-10 years with congenital amegakaryocytic thrombocytopenia, due to receive a stem cell transplant.

V and J are TRBV25-1 and TRBJ2-5; TRBD2 agrees at 7 bases. V dropped 0 bases and J dropped 2; count of bases not matched to a gene: 3. The CDR3 sequence is 15 residues long. The germline V gene encodes CDR1 MGHDK and CDR2 SYGVNS. In DNA, the CDR3 is TGTGCCAGCAGTGAATACGCGGGACTACAAGAGACCCAGTACTTC. Translating it yields CASSEYAGLQETQYF.

In the case of this clonotype: A much larger clone lies one base from this, so it may be a read error. Written as DNA, the CDR3 is TGTGCCAGCAGTTTATCCTATCAGCCCCAGCATTTT. Its protein is CASSLSYQPQHF. The V and J genes are TRBV28 and TRBJ1-5; D unclear. Trimming shortened V by 1 base and J by 5 bases, and 3 bases separated the two germline ends. CDR1 is MDHEN, CDR2 SYDVKM, per germline. The CDR3 contains 12 residues.

The chain combines TRBV6-1 with TRBJ2-3; the match to TRBD1 covers 7 bases. The CDR3 has 19 residues. Unmatched junction bases numbered 17, after V lost 5 bases and J lost 0 bases. Germline CDR1 reads MNHNS; CDR2 reads SASEGT. DNA of the CDR3: TGTGCCAGCAGTACCCGGGGAAGGGGGCCACTTACTAGCACAGATACGCAGTATTTT. It codes for CASSTRGRGPLTSTDTQYF.